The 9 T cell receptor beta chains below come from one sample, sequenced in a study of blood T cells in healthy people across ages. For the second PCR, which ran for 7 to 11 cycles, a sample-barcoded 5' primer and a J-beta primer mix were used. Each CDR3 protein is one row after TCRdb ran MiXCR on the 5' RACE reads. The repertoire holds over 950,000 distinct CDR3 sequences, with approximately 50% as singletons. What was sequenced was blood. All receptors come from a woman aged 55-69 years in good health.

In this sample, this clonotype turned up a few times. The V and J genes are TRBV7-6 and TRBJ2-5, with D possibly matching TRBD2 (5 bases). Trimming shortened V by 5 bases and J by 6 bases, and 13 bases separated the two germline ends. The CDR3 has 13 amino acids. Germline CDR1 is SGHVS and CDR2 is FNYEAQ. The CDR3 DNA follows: TGTGCCAGCAGCCGAGAGGAGGTACAGACCCAGTACTTC. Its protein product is CASSREEVQTQYF.

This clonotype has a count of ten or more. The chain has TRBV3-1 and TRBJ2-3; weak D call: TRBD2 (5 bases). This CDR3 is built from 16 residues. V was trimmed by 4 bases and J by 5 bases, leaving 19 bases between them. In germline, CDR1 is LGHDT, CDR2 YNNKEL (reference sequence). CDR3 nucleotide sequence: TGTGCCAGCAGCCCTAGAGGCTTAGGAGCGGAAGATACGCAGTATTTT. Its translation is CASSPRGLGAEDTQYF.

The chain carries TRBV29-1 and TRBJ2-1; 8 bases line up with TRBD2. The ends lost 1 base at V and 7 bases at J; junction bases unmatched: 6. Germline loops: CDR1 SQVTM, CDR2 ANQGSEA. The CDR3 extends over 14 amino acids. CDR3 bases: TGCAGCGTTGAAGCAAGCGGGAGTGGGAATGAGCAGTTCTTC. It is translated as CSVEASGSGNEQFF.

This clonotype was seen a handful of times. The DNA of the CDR3 is TGCGCCAGCAGCCAACCTCCTTCTAGGTCCCTTGGGGAGACCCAGTACTTC. This encodes CASSQPPSRSLGETQYF. The V gene is TRBV4-1, the J gene TRBJ2-5; D is uncertain. Germline CDR1 and CDR2: MGHRA and YSYEKL. Trimming took 2 bases from V and 5 from J, leaving 21 bases between them. The CDR3 is 17 residues long.

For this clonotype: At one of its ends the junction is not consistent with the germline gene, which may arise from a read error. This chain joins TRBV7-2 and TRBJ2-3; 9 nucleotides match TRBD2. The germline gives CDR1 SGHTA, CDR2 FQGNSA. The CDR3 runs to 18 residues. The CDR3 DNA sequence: TGTGCCAGCAGCCTAGCACCTAGCGGGACCACTAGCACAGATACGCAGTATTTT. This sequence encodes CASSLAPSGTTSTDTQYF.

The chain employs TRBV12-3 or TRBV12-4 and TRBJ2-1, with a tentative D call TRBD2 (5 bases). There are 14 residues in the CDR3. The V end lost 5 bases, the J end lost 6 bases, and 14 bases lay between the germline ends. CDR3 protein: CASSIAGGGNEQFF. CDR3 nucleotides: TGTGCCAGCAGTATCGCAGGTGGAGGCAATGAGCAGTTCTTC.

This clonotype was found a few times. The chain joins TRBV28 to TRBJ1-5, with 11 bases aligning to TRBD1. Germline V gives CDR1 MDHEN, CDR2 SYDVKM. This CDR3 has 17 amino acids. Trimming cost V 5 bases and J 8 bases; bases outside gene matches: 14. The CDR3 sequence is CASSEGQGARSREPQHF. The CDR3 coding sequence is TGTGCCAGCAGTGAAGGACAGGGGGCGCGGAGTAGGGAGCCCCAGCATTTT.

In DNA form, the CDR3 reads TGTGCCATCAGTCCGGGGTCGTACCAAGAGACCCAGTACTTC. It yields the protein CAISPGSYQETQYF. This chain uses TRBV10-3 with TRBJ2-5, with D perhaps TRBD2 (5 bases). Germline V gene data show CDR1 as ENHRY and CDR2 as SYGVKD. V was clipped by 5 bases and J by 0 bases, with 10 bases between them. This CDR3 has 14 amino acids.

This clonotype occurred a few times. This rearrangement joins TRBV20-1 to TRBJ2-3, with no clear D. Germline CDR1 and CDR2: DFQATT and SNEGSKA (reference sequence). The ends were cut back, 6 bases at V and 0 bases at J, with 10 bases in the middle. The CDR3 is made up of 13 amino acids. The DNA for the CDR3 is TGCAGTGCCAAGGGCCCCAGCACAGATACGCAGTATTTT. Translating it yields CSAKGPSTDTQYF.